One sample yielded the 8 T cell receptor beta chains listed below, sequenced in a study of T cell responses to AZD1222 COVID-19 vaccine. Some clones are missing from TCRdb's copy, which holds only in-frame ones; the method was immunoSEQ multiplex PCR. The table has over 150,000 clones, over 75% seen once. The source was peripheral blood, collected 28 days after the second AZD1222 dose. These receptors all come from an adult who received the AZD1222 COVID-19 vaccine.

The chain is built from TRBV5-1 and TRBJ2-5; a weak D match, TRBD1 (5 bases). CDR3 length: 13 residues. V dropped 2 bases and J dropped 5 bases, with 10 bases sitting between them. Germline V gene lookup returns CDR1 SGHRS and CDR2 YFSETQ. The CDR3 loop is CASSFAGRETQYF. The CDR3 bases are TGCGCCAGCAGCTTCGCAGGGCGGGAGACCCAGTACTTC. The full variable domain, in which reference TRBV5-1 and TRBJ2-5 provide the parts outside the CDR3, is KAGVTQTPRYLIKTRGQQVTLSCSPISGHRSVSWYQQTPGQGLQFLFEYFSETQRNKGNFPGRFSGRQFSNSRSEMNVSTLELGDSALYLCASSFAGRETQYFGPGTRLLVL.

V usage is TRBV7-2 and J usage is TRBJ2-3; D gene uncertain. The germline gives CDR1 SGHTA, CDR2 FQGNSA. The CDR3 length is 15 residues. V was trimmed by 1 base and J by 7 bases, leaving 15 bases between them. For the CDR3, the DNA is TGTGCCAGCAGCTTAGGATTGCTGACGCGAAATACGCAGTATTTT. Translated: CASSLGLLTRNTQYF. Combining the CDR3 with reference TRBV7-2 and TRBJ2-3 gives the whole variable domain GAGVSQSPSNKVTEKGKDVELRCDPISGHTALYWYRQSLGQGLEFLIYFQGNSAPDKSGLPSDRFSAERTGGSVSTLTIQRTQQEDSAVYLCASSLGLLTRNTQYFGPGTRLTVL.

The chain combines TRBV7-9 with TRBJ2-2; 9 bases are a match to TRBD1. The CDR3 runs 18 residues. Germline V lookup: CDR1 SEHNR, CDR2 FQNEAQ (reference sequence). Trimming removed 2 bases from V and 1 base from J; junction bases left unmatched: 8. The CDR3 DNA reads TGTGCCAGCAGCTTACGACCTCCGGGACAGGGGAACACCGGGGAGCTGTTTTTT. Protein: CASSLRPPGQGNTGELFF.

In its sample, this clone was seen a few times. This rearrangement joins TRBV14 to TRBJ2-1; D call uncertain. CDR1 is SGHDN and CDR2 is FVKESK in the germline V gene. This CDR3 is built from 16 residues. Trimming shortened V by 2 bases and J by 7 bases, and 18 bases separated the two germline ends. CDR3 in amino acids: CASSQNLGLRGNEQFF. The CDR3 DNA is TGTGCCAGCAGCCAAAATCTGGGGTTGAGAGGAAATGAGCAGTTCTTC.

This clone was recorded a few times. The chain is built from TRBV10-3 and TRBJ1-6; tentative D call: TRBD1 (5 bases). The germline gives CDR1 ENHRY, CDR2 SYGVKD. This CDR3 is 14 amino acids long. V was shortened by 7 bases and J by 0 bases, with 7 bases between the two germline ends. CDR3 sequence reads: CAIMGDSYNSPLHF. CDR3 nucleotide sequence: TGTGCCATCATGGGGGACTCCTATAATTCACCCCTCCACTTT.

This clone was seen ten or more times. The CDR3, as DNA: TGCGCCAGCAGCCACAGGACGAAGCGGGGCTCCTACGAGCAGTACTTC. Encoded protein: CASSHRTKRGSYEQYF. The chain recombines TRBV4-1 with TRBJ2-7; TRBD2 agrees at 7 bases. The CDR3 totals 16 residues. CDR1 is MGHRA, CDR2 YSYEKL, per germline. V trimming: 3 bases; J trimming: 0 bases; junction bases outside the gene matches: 8.

This clone showed up just once. The chain recombines TRBV6-5 with TRBJ1-6; 7 bases align to TRBD1. The J segment lost 7 bases and the V segment lost 0 bases, leaving 6 bases of the junction unmatched. Germline lookup yields CDR1 MNHEY and CDR2 SVGAGI. The CDR3 is made up of 16 amino acids. The CDR3 DNA reads TGTGCCAGCAGTTACTCCAGGGACAGCCTGAATTCACCCCTCCACTTT. Translating it yields CASSYSRDSLNSPLHF.

The rearrangement joins TRBV3-1 (or the pseudogene TRBV3-2) to TRBJ2-7; TRBD1 agrees at 10 bases. CDR3 length: 15 amino acids. The junction had 6 bases not matched to a gene; V was cut back by 1 base and J by 6 bases. Germline V CDR1 and CDR2: LGHDT, YNNKEL (reference sequence). Written as DNA, the CDR3 is TGTGCCAGCAGCCAAGGGACAGGGGGATTGGGCGAGCAGTACTTC. It is translated as CASSQGTGGLGEQYF.